A selection of T cell receptor beta chains follows, all from one sample in a study of OX40 agonist ivuxolimab in advanced cancers. This table comes from immunoSEQ multiplex PCR, and its TCRdb copy is limited to in-frame clones, with some not included. The table records about 50,000 clones, around nine tenths of them present only once. This specimen consisted of CD4+ or CD8+ T cells sorted from blood, obtained in a trial of the OX40 agonist ivuxolimab. The receptors derive from an adult with an advanced solid tumor such as melanoma, head and neck, liver or kidney cancer. Both conserved end residues are part of each CDR3. A D gene is named only where the DNA matches it firmly. The size field is filled for only some rows; it gives once, few, many or a size class.

V	D	J	size	DNA	CDR3
TRBV10-2	.	TRBJ2-5	.	TGCGCCAGCAGTGGAGTGCAGAGCCTACTCCAGGAGACCCAGTACTTC	CASSGVQSLLQETQYF
TRBV7-9	.	TRBJ2-5	.	TGTGCCAGCAGCTTAGTAGGACACGGGGAGACCCAGTACTTC	CASSLVGHGETQYF
TRBV6-6	TRBD1	TRBJ2-1	.	TGTGCCAGCATGGGGACAGGCGGCTACAATGAGCAGTTCTTC	CASMGTGGYNEQFF
TRBV7-2	TRBD2	TRBJ2-5	once	TGTGCCAGCAGCACCTTAGCGGGGGGACTCCAAGAGACCCAGTACTTC	CASSTLAGGLQETQYF
TRBV4-1	.	TRBJ2-3	.	TGCGCCAGCAGCCAAGAGTTTGGGCAGTTAGGTACAGATACGCAGTATTTT	CASSQEFGQLGTDTQYF
TRBV5-6	TRBD2	TRBJ2-2	.	TGTGCCAGCAGCTTGACCGGGGAGGGGAACACCGGGGAGCTGTTTTTT	CASSLTGEGNTGELFF
TRBV6-6	.	TRBJ2-5	.	TGTGCCAGCAGTTGGAGGGCAGGAGGCCAAGAGACCCAGTACTTC	CASSWRAGGQETQYF
TRBV13	.	TRBJ2-1	.	TGTGCCAGCAGCTTACCAAACAGGCCGTACAATGAGCAGTTCTTC	CASSLPNRPYNEQFF
TRBV7-9	.	TRBJ1-4	.	TGTGCCAGCAGCCCGTCGCTGGCAGGGGATGGTGAAAAACTGTTTTTT	CASSPSLAGDGEKLFF
TRBV4-1	.	TRBJ1-2	.	TGCGCCAGCAGCCAAGGGCCCGGGACTACTTGGAGCTACACCTTC	CASSQGPGTTWSYTF
TRBV6-6	TRBD2	TRBJ2-7	.	TGTGCCAGCGGGTCAGCGGGAGTCGACGAGCAGTACTTC	CASGSAGVDEQYF
TRBV29-1	.	TRBJ1-1	.	TGCAGCGTTGGGAGCACTGAAGCTTTCTTT	CSVGSTEAFF
TRBV10-1	.	TRBJ2-2	.	TGCGCCAGCAGTGGGACCTCCCGAAGGGACACCGGGGAGCTGTTTTTT	CASSGTSRRDTGELFF
TRBV6-1	.	TRBJ2-3	.	TGTGCCAGCAGTGAATTGGGAGGCACAGATACGCAGTATTTT	CASSELGGTDTQYF
TRBV10-3	TRBD1	TRBJ1-1	.	TGTGCCATCAGTGCCGGGACAGGGATGAACACTGAAGCTTTCTTT	CAISAGTGMNTEAFF
TRBV9	TRBD1	TRBJ2-1	.	TGTGCCAGCAGCGATCAGGGGGAAACCTACAATGAGCAGTTCTTC	CASSDQGETYNEQFF
TRBV7-9	.	TRBJ2-7	few	TGTGCCAGCGTCAGTCCCAATTCCTACGAGCAGTACTTC	CASVSPNSYEQYF
TRBV27	TRBD1	TRBJ1-4	.	TGTGCCAGCAGTTCCTCGGGACAGGGGTATGAAAAACTGTTTTTT	CASSSSGQGYEKLFF
TRBV30	.	TRBJ2-7	.	TGTGCCTCAGATCGGGACACCAACTACGAGCAGTACTTC	CASDRDTNYEQYF
TRBV11-1	TRBD2	TRBJ2-3	.	TGTGCCAGCAGCTTTGGACTAGCGGGAATCACAGATACGCAGTATTTT	CASSFGLAGITDTQYF
TRBV5-4	.	TRBJ2-2	.	TGTGCCAGCAGCTCCACGGATTATCTGAACGCCGGGGAGCTGTTTTTT	CASSSTDYLNAGELFF
TRBV18	.	TRBJ2-5	once	TGTGCCAGCTCGGTGGCGTACCAAGAGACCCAGTACTTC	CASSVAYQETQYF
TRBV7-9	.	TRBJ1-2	once	TGTGCCAGCAGCTCAAGACGGGAACTATTCTATGGCTACACCTTC	CASSSRRELFYGYTF
TRBV27	.	TRBJ2-3	once	TGTGCCAGCAGTCCAACAACAGGTTTATCCACAGATACGCAGTATTTT	CASSPTTGLSTDTQYF
TRBV7-7	TRBD2	TRBJ2-3	once	TGTGCCAGCAGCCCCGACAGCGGGGGGTATAACACAGATACGCAGTATTTT	CASSPDSGGYNTDTQYF
TRBV4-3	TRBD1	TRBJ1-1	.	TGCGCCAGCAGGCGCGGACAGGGAGTCACTGAAGCTTTCTTT	CASRRGQGVTEAFF
TRBV9	.	TRBJ2-2	.	TGTGCCAGCGGTGAGGGAGTCATTACGAACACCGGGGAGCTGTTTTTT	CASGEGVITNTGELFF
TRBV5-4	.	TRBJ1-1	medium-sized	TGTGCCAGCAGCCCTGCCGGGACTGAAGCTTTCTTT	CASSPAGTEAFF
TRBV18	.	TRBJ1-5	.	TGTGCCAGCTCACCAATTGGGCATCTGAGCAATCAGCCCCAGCATTTT	CASSPIGHLSNQPQHF
TRBV11-3	.	TRBJ1-1	.	TGTGCCAGCAGCTTAGATGGGCAGGAAGCTTTCTTT	CASSLDGQEAFF
TRBV6-1	TRBD2	TRBJ2-7	once	TGTGCCAGCAGTGTGGGACTAGCGGTACCACCAAGCTCCTACGAGCAGTACTTC	CASSVGLAVPPSSYEQYF
TRBV6-6	.	TRBJ1-2	once	TGTGCCAGCAGCCAGGGAATTTACTATGGCTACACCTTC	CASSQGIYYGYTF
TRBV4-1	.	TRBJ2-1	once	TGCGCCTCCCGGGACCCCTCAATCAATGAGCAGTTCTTC	CASRDPSINEQFF
TRBV5-6	TRBD2	TRBJ2-3	.	TGTGCCAGCAGCTTGGGGAAGCGGGAGGGAAGGGCAGATACGCAGTATTTT	CASSLGKREGRADTQYF